The entry below describes one T cell receptor (beta chain). The antigen it binds to is not known. Per-base qualities were not stored, and no clone one base away is much larger. Including cysteine and phenylalanine, the CDR3 has 14 amino acids. Only the CDR3 portion is preserved as DNA: 42 bases, with reading frame beginning at the first base. CDR1 and CDR2 are read off the germline V gene (reference sequence) as MNHNY and SVGAGI. Trimming takes 6 bases from V and 9 bases from J, and the germline ends sit 18 bases apart. The sample belongs to a study of T cells in localized non-small cell lung cancer (TCRdb year 2020). With regard to the full study: The study examined T cell repertoires in hundreds of patients with early-stage NSCLC and compared tumors with uninvolved tumor-adjacent lungs. The cohort comprised around 240 treatment-naïve NSCLC patients with resected, localized lung tumors. NSCLC patients had a mean age of roughly 64 years, and around 140 were male and about 110 female.

At diagnosis, peripheral blood, uninvolved tumor-adjacent lung and tumor were collected and stored as a combination of fresh-frozen and FFPE material. For TCR repertoire profiling, blood samples were analyzed as peripheral blood mononuclear cells. Overall study results and their limits: Because the study design was exploratory, TCR variables were selected using unadjusted p-values without false-discovery rate correction. Because multi-region tumor sequencing was not performed, intratumor heterogeneity could not be ruled out. A median of around 57 of the top 100 tumor clones were detected in paired uninvolved adjacent lung, and 28 of these tumor clones were also found among the top 100 clones of the paired uninvolved adjacent lung. Longer overall survival was associated with higher blood T cell density, whereas shorter survival was associated with higher adjacent-lung clonality. Uninvolved tumor-adjacent lung showed the highest T cell clonality, higher than tumor, which suggests more focused antigenic responses in the uninvolved tumor-adjacent lung.

TCR beta CDR3 regions were sequenced from DNA using the immunoSEQ Assay. From the authors' description of their analysis: T cell density was computed as TCR beta template counts normalized to usable DNA estimated by amplifying housekeeping genes. Using the preseqR package, richness was estimated by extrapolating to 120,000 templates for tissue samples and 400,000 templates for PBMC samples. Clonality was defined by subtracting Pielou's evenness from one. Tissue-enriched TCRs were identified through differential abundance testing performed on productive amino-acid clonotypes, with a minimum total count of 5 and an alpha of 0.1. Repertoire overlap between compartments was quantified with the Jaccard Index and Morisita Overlap Index. GLIPH clustered TCR beta CDR3s with public tetramer-defined viral CDR3s; viral motifs required at least three viral sequences plus V-gene enrichment. What TCRdb holds here is the immuneACCESS table cut down to in-frame rearrangements. Part of the clones is not present; checked against another copy, under half of the missing clones reflect an unresolved V gene, and the others are unexplained. V, J and clone size were drawn from that table, and D and trimming were deduced from the DNA. The sample table shows about 43,000 clones, and more than 85% are seen once. Clones ranked in the top ten supply 8% to 11% of the sample.

The receptor chain draws on TRBV6-6 and TRBJ2-1; the D gene lacks a confident call. This receptor was taken from a woman aged 40 to 75 with stage II lung adenocarcinoma. This sample comprised PBMCs, obtained before any cancer treatment. The CDR3: CASRILTEAPEQFF. The nucleotide sequence is TGTGCCAGCAGGATCCTCACAGAGGCCCCTGAGCAGTTCTTC.